Each of the 31 T cell receptor beta chains below was sequenced from the same sample in a study of T-cell reconstitution after alpha-beta-depleted transplantation in children. TCRbeta library construction was performed incorporating unique molecular identifiers. One entry per CDR3 protein, called by TCRdb with MiXCR from the PCR reads. This table holds around 210,000 distinct CDR3 sequences, around 7% found once. The input for sequencing was PBMCs, taken before TCRalphabeta/CD19-depleted stem cell transplant. Receptors were obtained from a boy aged 2-15 years with acute lymphoblastic leukemia, due to receive a stem cell transplant.

Comments on this clonotype: The junction shows a germline mismatch at one end, possibly a read error. V gene TRBV11-2 combines with J gene TRBJ1-6; 7 bases are shared with TRBD1. The CDR3 has 13 residues. CDR1 is SGHAT, CDR2 FQNNGV, per germline. The CDR3 coding sequence is TGTGCCGTACAGGGGTCCTCTAATTCACCCCTCCACTTT. Encoded protein: CAVQGSSNSPLHF. Combining the CDR3 with reference TRBV11-2 and TRBJ1-6 gives the whole variable domain EAGVAQSPRYKIIEKRQSVAFWCNPISGHATLYWYQQILGQGPKLLIQFQNNGVVDDSQLPKDRFSAERLKGVDSTLKIQPAKLEDSAVYLCAVQGSSNSPLHFGNGTRLTVT.

Comment on this clonotype: A single base separates this from a much larger clone, so it may be a read error. The chain is built from TRBV12-3 or TRBV12-4 and TRBJ2-5, with D possibly being TRBD1 (6 bases). V was clipped by 2 bases and J by 5 bases, with 15 bases between them. This CDR3 has 15 residues. This CDR3 reads CASSLRDRRGETQYF. The CDR3 nucleotides read TGTGCCAGCAGTTTACGCGACAGGCGAGGGGAGACCCAGTACTTC.

Many counts were recorded for this clonotype. The chain recombines TRBV29-1 with TRBJ1-2; no reliable D call. There are 13 residues in the CDR3. The V gene's germline CDR1 is SQVTM and CDR2 ANQGSEA. Trimming pared 3 bases from V and 4 bases from J, leaving 12 bases between. The CDR3 is CSVEDRPPYGYTF. Written as DNA, the CDR3 is TGCAGCGTTGAGGACCGCCCCCCCTATGGCTACACCTTC.

This clonotype was counted only a few times. The V call is TRBV3-1, the J call TRBJ1-2, with D maybe TRBD1 (6 bases). This CDR3 has 13 amino acids. Germline V gives CDR1 LGHDT, CDR2 YNNKEL (reference sequence). V dropped 4 bases and J dropped 4 bases, with 10 bases sitting between them. In DNA, the CDR3 is TGTGCCAGCAGCCCTATGGACAGCTATGGCTACACCTTC. Translating gives CASSPMDSYGYTF.

This clonotype was found many times. V and J are TRBV7-2 and TRBJ2-7; possibly TRBD2 for D (5 bases). Germline loops: CDR1 SGHTA, CDR2 FQGNSA. V gave up 0 bases and J gave up 6 bases, with 9 bases separating them. This CDR3 is 13 amino acids long. The CDR3 spells CASSLAGRGEQYF. The CDR3 nucleotides read TGTGCCAGCAGCTTAGCGGGCCGGGGCGAGCAGTACTTC.

This clonotype has at least ten counts. The chain combines TRBV27 with TRBJ2-3, with D unclear. V was trimmed by 2 bases and J by 3 bases, leaving 9 bases between them. This CDR3 contains 14 residues. The germline V gene encodes CDR1 MNHEY and CDR2 SMNVEV (reference sequence). CDR3 loop: CASSLAFRTDTQYF. The DNA for the CDR3 is TGTGCCAGCAGTTTAGCCTTTAGGACAGATACGCAGTATTTT.

This clonotype has at least ten counts. CDR3 coding DNA: TGTGCCAGCAGTTTATTTGCCGGGGGGCTAGTAGAAAAAAACATTCAGTACTTC. This translates into CASSLFAGGLVEKNIQYF. The gene calls are TRBV27 and TRBJ2-4, with D possibly being TRBD2 (7 bases). CDR1 and CDR2 (germline): MNHEY, SMNVEV (reference sequence). This CDR3 comprises 18 residues. The germline V and J ends were trimmed by 1 base and 4 bases, with 20 bases remaining between them.

This clonotype was observed many times. The V call is TRBV5-1, the J call TRBJ2-5; D might be TRBD2 (6 bases). This CDR3 region has 14 residues. The germline V and J ends were trimmed by 4 bases and 3 bases, with 13 bases remaining between them. The germline CDR1 and CDR2 sequences are SGHRS and YFSETQ. The CDR3 here is CASSLAPGEETQYF. In DNA form, the CDR3 reads TGCGCCAGCAGCCTTGCCCCGGGAGAAGAGACCCAGTACTTC.

This clonotype was seen ten or more times. This sequence joins TRBV20-1 and TRBJ2-5; 9 bases align to TRBD2. After removal of 5 bases from V and 1 base from J, the junction contained 2 bases not matched to a gene. Germline V gene lookup returns CDR1 DFQATT and CDR2 SNEGSKA (reference sequence). The CDR3 is 13 residues long. CDR3 nucleotides: TGCAGTGCTCATAGCGGGGGCCAAGAGACCCAGTACTTC. Its protein is CSAHSGGQETQYF.

The chain uses TRBV27 and TRBJ2-1, with 11 bases matching TRBD2. Germline assignment: CDR1 MNHEY and CDR2 SMNVEV (reference sequence). The ends lost 2 bases at V and 10 bases at J; junction bases unmatched: 10. This CDR3 region has 16 residues. CDR3 sequence (DNA): TGTGCCAGCAGTTTAGGGGGTAGCGGGGGGGCCGAAGAGCAGTTCTTC. Its translation is CASSLGGSGGAEEQFF.

This clonotype showed up just a few times. This chain uses TRBV11-2 with TRBJ1-5; D perhaps matches TRBD1 (6 bases). Looked up from germline, CDR1 is SGHAT and CDR2 is FQNNGV. With 5 bases removed from V and 6 bases from J, the gap between germline ends came to 14 bases. CDR3 length equals 14 residues. The CDR3, as DNA: TGTGCCAGCAGCCCAACCCGGGGGCCTCAGCCCCAGCATTTT. The encoded protein is CASSPTRGPQPQHF.

This clonotype was seen repeatedly, ten times or more. V and J are TRBV5-1 and TRBJ2-1; D is possibly TRBD2 (6 bases). This CDR3 is 16 amino acids long. Trimming stripped 1 base from V and 2 bases from J, with 13 bases between. Germline assignment: CDR1 SGHRS and CDR2 YFSETQ. The CDR3 DNA reads as TGCGCCAGCAGCTTGAGGTGGGGGGACGCCTACAATGAGCAGTTCTTC. It encodes CASSLRWGDAYNEQFF.

This clonotype has at least ten counts. The chain recombines TRBV7-8 with TRBJ1-1; unclear D gene. The CDR3 runs to 14 residues. Trimming cost V 3 bases and J 8 bases, with 16 bases left between them. Germline CDR1 reads SGHVS; CDR2 reads FQNEAQ. DNA for the CDR3: TGTGCCAGCAGCTTTGCTAGGTTGGCCCAGGAAGCTTTCTTT. This sequence encodes CASSFARLAQEAFF.

This clonotype was seen ten or more times. The V and J genes are TRBV28 and TRBJ2-5; TRBD1 agrees at 8 bases. The CDR3 totals 14 residues. Germline V gene lookup returns CDR1 MDHEN and CDR2 SYDVKM. V was pared by 6 bases and J by 1 base, with 4 bases of the junction left unmatched. CDR3 in amino acids: CASSLDRVQETQYF. The DNA of the CDR3 is TGTGCCAGCAGCTTGGACAGGGTCCAAGAGACCCAGTACTTC.

This clonotype was found many times. The chain carries TRBV20-1 and TRBJ2-1, with TRBD2 identical over 8 bases. Germline CDR1 is DFQATT and CDR2 is SNEGSKA (reference sequence). J was trimmed by 15 bases and V by 0 bases; bases with no gene match: 13. The CDR3 totals 14 residues. The CDR3: CSARDQQKRGGMFF. The CDR3, as DNA: TGCAGTGCTAGAGATCAGCAAAAACGGGGGGGTATGTTCTTC.

The chain is built from TRBV20-1 and TRBJ2-3; no clear D. V dropped 1 base and J dropped 0 bases, with 8 bases sitting between them. CDR1 is DFQATT, CDR2 SNEGSKA, per germline (reference sequence). This CDR3 comprises 14 residues. The DNA for the CDR3 is TGCAGTGCTAGAGGTACGACCAGCACAGATACGCAGTATTTT. Protein product: CSARGTTSTDTQYF.

This clonotype was seen more than once but under ten times. This chain uses TRBV11-2 with TRBJ1-4; D possibly corresponds to TRBD1 (6 bases). The CDR3 contains 16 residues. V lost 5 bases and J lost 4, with 17 bases in between. Germline CDR1 is SGHAT and CDR2 is FQNNGV. The CDR3 region has the DNA TGTGCCAGCAGCGATGACCTCAGGGGTGGTAATGAAAAACTGTTTTTT. This encodes CASSDDLRGGNEKLFF. The variable domain in full, with the rest retrieved from reference TRBV11-2 and TRBJ1-4, is EAGVAQSPRYKIIEKRQSVAFWCNPISGHATLYWYQQILGQGPKLLIQFQNNGVVDDSQLPKDRFSAERLKGVDSTLKIQPAKLEDSAVYLCASSDDLRGGNEKLFFGSGTQLSVL.

This clonotype was recorded many times. The rearrangement links TRBV7-9 to TRBJ2-5, with unresolved D. Trimming took 1 base from V and 2 from J, leaving 11 bases between them. CDR3 length: 15 amino acids. In germline, CDR1 is SEHNR, CDR2 FQNEAQ (reference sequence). The DNA of the CDR3 is TGTGCCAGCAGCTTAGTCGTCAAAGAACAAGAGACCCAGTACTTC. Its translation is CASSLVVKEQETQYF.

This clonotype has ten or more counts. The chain is built from TRBV11-2 and TRBJ2-5, with a tentative D call TRBD1 (5 bases). The CDR3 is 15 amino acids. The ends were cut back, 1 base at V and 1 base at J, with 10 bases in the middle. Germline V gene data show CDR1 as SGHAT and CDR2 as FQNNGV. In DNA form, the CDR3 reads TGTGCCAGCAGCTTAGCGTTAGGGGTCCAAGAGACCCAGTACTTC. The encoded protein is CASSLALGVQETQYF.

V is TRBV27 and J is TRBJ2-7, with 10 bases matching TRBD1. The CDR3 is 14 residues long. V dropped 4 bases and J dropped 7; count of bases not matched to a gene: 7. Germline CDR1 MNHEY, CDR2 SMNVEV (reference sequence). CDR3 sequence: CASSSDGQGEEQYF. The CDR3 DNA reads as TGTGCCAGCAGTTCGGATGGACAGGGGGAGGAGCAGTACTTC.

The table lists this clonotype with a few counts. The chain combines TRBV9 with TRBJ2-1, with 12 nucleotides matching TRBD2. The ends lost 4 bases at V and 7 bases at J; junction bases unmatched: 6. Germline lookup yields CDR1 SGDLS and CDR2 YYNGEE. The CDR3 sequence is 15 residues long. Written as DNA, the CDR3 is TGTGCCAGCAGCCCTAGCGGGGGGGCCGAGAATGAGCAGTTCTTC. As protein: CASSPSGGAENEQFF.

The rearrangement uses TRBV28 and TRBJ2-1; D possibly uses TRBD1 or TRBD2 (5 bases each). CDR1 MDHEN and CDR2 SYDVKM come from the germline V gene. This CDR3 spans 13 amino acids. Trimming cost V 10 bases and J 6 bases, with 16 bases left between them. The CDR3 protein is CATSAEGRNEQFF. The CDR3 nucleotides are TGTGCCACCTCGGCTGAGGGGCGCAATGAGCAGTTCTTC.

This clonotype was seen repeatedly, ten times or more. The genes are TRBV11-2 and TRBJ2-2; D may be TRBD2 (5 bases). This CDR3 is built from 15 residues. Germline loops: CDR1 SGHAT, CDR2 FQNNGV. Trimming removed 1 base at V and 4 bases at J, with 10 bases between. CDR3 protein: CASSLGGSGTGELFF. CDR3 nucleotides: TGTGCCAGCAGCTTAGGAGGGAGCGGCACCGGGGAGCTGTTTTTT.

In this sample, this clonotype turned up a few times. The CDR3 DNA reads as TGTGCCAGCAGCCAAGATTGGACTAGCGGACCAGATACGCAGTATTTT. Its translation: CASSQDWTSGPDTQYF. The rearrangement uses TRBV14 and TRBJ2-3; TRBD2 matches 10 bases. Losses at the gene ends were 0 bases for V and 4 bases for J; bases not matched to a gene: 4. Germline values: CDR1 SGHDN, CDR2 FVKESK. The CDR3 is 16 residues long. Using reference TRBV14 and TRBJ2-3 for the parts outside the CDR3, the full variable domain is EAGVTQFPSHSVIEKGQTVTLRCDPISGHDNLYWYRRVMGKEIKFLLHFVKESKQDESGMPNNRFLAERTGGTYSTLKVQPAELEDSGVYFCASSQDWTSGPDTQYFGPGTRLTVL.

This clonotype was counted only a few times. The J gene is TRBJ1-5, the V gene TRBV7-8, with D maybe TRBD1 (5 bases). This CDR3 is 16 amino acids long. The germline V gene has CDR1 SGHVS and CDR2 FQNEAQ. V shed 4 bases and J shed 4 bases, with 17 bases lying between them. CDR3 nucleotide sequence: TGTGCCAGCAGCTCCATTTGGGGCAGCTGGAATCAGCCCCAGCATTTT. It codes for CASSSIWGSWNQPQHF.

The rearrangement uses TRBV6-4 and TRBJ1-1, with unresolved D. Looked up from germline, CDR1 is MRHNA and CDR2 is SNTAGT. Trimming removed 6 bases from V and 2 bases from J, with 19 bases in between. The CDR3 is made up of 16 amino acids. The CDR3 nucleotides read TGTGCCAGCAGACTGGAGCCTACCGGAGGTAACACTGAAGCTTTCTTT. It encodes CASRLEPTGGNTEAFF.

This clonotype occurred many times. The chain recombines TRBV15 with TRBJ1-5; D uncertain. There are 16 residues in the CDR3. Per the germline V gene, CDR1 is LNHNV and CDR2 is YYDKDF (reference sequence). The V end lost 4 bases, the J end lost 2 bases, and 15 bases lay between the germline ends. CDR3: CATSNLRVGGNQPQHF. The CDR3 nucleotides read TGTGCCACCAGCAACCTACGGGTGGGTGGCAATCAGCCCCAGCATTTT.

This clonotype was recorded many times. V gene TRBV11-2 combines with J gene TRBJ2-7; D is possibly TRBD2 (6 bases). Trimming took 5 bases from V and 2 from J, leaving 10 bases between them. The CDR3 sequence is 13 residues long. Germline V CDR1 and CDR2: SGHAT, FQNNGV. For the CDR3, the DNA is TGTGCCAGCAGCCCGGGACTTCCCTACGAGCAGTACTTC. Protein product: CASSPGLPYEQYF.

The rearrangement links TRBV6-1 to TRBJ2-2, with a weak D call TRBD1 (5 bases). Trimming cost V 6 bases and J 3 bases, with 14 bases left between them. This CDR3 spans 15 amino acids. Germline CDR1 and CDR2: MNHNS and SASEGT. As DNA, the CDR3 is TGTGCCAGCAGCGAACAGGCCGGGCACACCGGGGAGCTGTTTTTT. Encoded protein: CASSEQAGHTGELFF.

This clonotype was recorded many times. The chain uses TRBV3-1 and TRBJ2-3; D unresolved. Trimming took off 4 bases at V and 4 bases at J, with 9 bases between the two ends. From germline, CDR1 is LGHDT and CDR2 YNNKEL (reference sequence). This CDR3 has 13 residues. Here the CDR3 reads CASSPPRSDTQYF. CDR3 coding DNA: TGTGCCAGCAGCCCTCCCAGGTCAGATACGCAGTATTTT.

This rearrangement joins TRBV12-5 to TRBJ1-1, with a weak D call TRBD1 (6 bases). Per the germline V gene, CDR1 is LGHNT and CDR2 is FRNRAP. The V gene lost 5 bases and the J gene lost 2 bases, with 15 bases spanning the gap. CDR3 length: 15 residues. For the CDR3, the DNA is TGTGCTAGTGGTCCCCCAACAGGGAGCAACACTGAAGCTTTCTTT. Translation gives CASGPPTGSNTEAFF.